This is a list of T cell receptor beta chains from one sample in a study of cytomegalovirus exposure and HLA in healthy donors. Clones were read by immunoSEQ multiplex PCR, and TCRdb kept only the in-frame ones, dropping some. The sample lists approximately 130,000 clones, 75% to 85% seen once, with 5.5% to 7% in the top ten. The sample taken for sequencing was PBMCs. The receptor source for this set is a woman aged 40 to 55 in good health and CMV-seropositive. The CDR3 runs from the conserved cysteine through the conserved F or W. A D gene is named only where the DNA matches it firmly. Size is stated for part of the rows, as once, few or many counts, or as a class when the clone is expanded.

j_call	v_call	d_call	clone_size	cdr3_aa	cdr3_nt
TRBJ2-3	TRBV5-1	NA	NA	CASSLVVRDTQYF	TGCGCCAGCAGCTTGGTCGTACGGGATACGCAGTATTTT
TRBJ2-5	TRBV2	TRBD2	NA	CASSVGLAGAQETQYF	TGTGCCAGCAGTGTAGGGCTAGCGGGGGCCCAAGAGACCCAGTACTTC
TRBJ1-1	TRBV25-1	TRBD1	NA	CASSEFDRGGNTEAFF	TGTGCCAGCAGTGAATTTGACAGGGGAGGAAACACTGAAGCTTTCTTT
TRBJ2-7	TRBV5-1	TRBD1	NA	CASTLRGGQGDEQYF	TGCGCCAGCACCTTACGGGGGGGACAGGGGGACGAGCAGTACTTC
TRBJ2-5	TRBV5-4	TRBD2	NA	CASSSGVVGGKGETQYF	TGTGCCAGCAGCTCGGGGGTCGTGGGGGGGAAGGGGGAGACCCAGTACTTC
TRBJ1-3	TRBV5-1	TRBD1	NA	CASSLEGASSGNTIYF	TGCGCCAGCAGCTTGGAGGGGGCCTCCTCTGGAAACACCATATATTTT
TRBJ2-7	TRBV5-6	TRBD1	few	CASSLGTGGYEQYF	TGTGCCAGCAGCTTGGGTACAGGGGGCTACGAGCAGTACTTC
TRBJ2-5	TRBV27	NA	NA	CASRPGRGHPTETQYF	TGTGCCAGCCGCCCCGGCCGGGGACATCCCACGGAGACCCAGTACTTC
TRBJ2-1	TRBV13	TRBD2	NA	CASSSGLAYNEQFF	TGTGCCAGCAGCTCGGGACTAGCGTACAATGAGCAGTTCTTC
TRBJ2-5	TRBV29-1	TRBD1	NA	CSVRDRTQYF	TGCAGCGTACGGGACAGGACCCAGTACTTC
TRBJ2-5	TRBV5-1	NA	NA	CASSGDNLWETQYF	TGCGCCAGCAGCGGCGACAACCTTTGGGAGACCCAGTACTTC
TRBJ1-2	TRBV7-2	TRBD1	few	CASSSHPGQFYGYTF	TGTGCCAGCAGCTCGCATCCGGGACAGTTCTATGGCTACACCTTC
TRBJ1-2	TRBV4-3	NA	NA	CASSQEARGWGGYTF	TGCGCCAGCAGCCAAGAGGCCCGGGGTTGGGGTGGCTACACCTTC
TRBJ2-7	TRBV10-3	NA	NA	CAISESAGARYEQYF	TGTGCCATCAGTGAGTCTGCGGGGGCAAGGTACGAGCAGTACTTC
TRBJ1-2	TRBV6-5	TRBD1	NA	CASRPTGVGAYGYTF	TGTGCCAGCAGACCCACAGGGGTTGGGGCCTATGGCTACACCTTC
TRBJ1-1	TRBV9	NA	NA	CASSVGPTGTEAFF	TGTGCCAGCAGCGTAGGACCCACGGGGACTGAAGCTTTCTTT
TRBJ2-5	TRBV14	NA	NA	CASSQEGRASSETQYF	TGTGCCAGCAGCCAAGAAGGCAGGGCGTCATCAGAGACCCAGTACTTC
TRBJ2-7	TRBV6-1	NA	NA	CASSDRYRNYYEQYF	TGTGCCAGCAGTGATCGGTATAGAAATTACTACGAGCAGTACTTC
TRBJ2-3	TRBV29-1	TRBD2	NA	CSSLGGLGLAGEFGGTDTQYF	TGCAGCTCCCTTGGGGGATTAGGACTAGCGGGAGAATTCGGGGGCACAGATACGCAGTATTTT
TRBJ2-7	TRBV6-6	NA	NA	CASSPTGRLHEQYF	TGTGCCAGCAGTCCGACAGGGAGGCTCCACGAGCAGTACTTC
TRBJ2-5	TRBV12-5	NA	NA	CASGSTGPDEETQYF	TGTGCTAGTGGTTCCACTGGTCCCGATGAAGAGACCCAGTACTTC
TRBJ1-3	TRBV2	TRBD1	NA	CASRLTGTGNTIYF	TGTGCCAGCAGGTTGACAGGGACTGGAAACACCATATATTTT
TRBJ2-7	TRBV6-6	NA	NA	CASSYDSTYEQYF	TGTGCCAGCAGTTACGACAGCACCTACGAGCAGTACTTC
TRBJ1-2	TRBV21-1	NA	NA	CASSPWGPGQGNYGYTF	TGTGCCAGCAGCCCGTGGGGTCCGGGACAGGGTAACTATGGCTACACCTTC
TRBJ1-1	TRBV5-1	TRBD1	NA	CASSLGDSSRYTEAFF	TGCGCCAGCAGCTTGGGGGACAGCTCTCGCTATACTGAAGCTTTCTTT
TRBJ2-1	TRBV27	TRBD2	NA	CASSLSPFLAGPPNEQFF	TGTGCCAGCAGTTTATCGCCCTTCCTAGCGGGACCTCCCAATGAGCAGTTCTTC
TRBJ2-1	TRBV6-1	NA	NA	CASSAVTGLYNEQFF	TGTGCCAGCAGTGCGGTAACAGGACTATACAATGAGCAGTTCTTC
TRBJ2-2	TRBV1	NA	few	CTSSQLVDREVGELFF	TGCACCAGCAGCCAATTAGTGGATCGTGAGGTCGGGGAGCTGTTTTTT
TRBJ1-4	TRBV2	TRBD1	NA	CASGALQGTNEKLFF	TGTGCCAGCGGGGCCCTACAGGGGACTAATGAAAAACTGTTTTTT
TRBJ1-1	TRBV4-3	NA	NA	CASSQSGGTGLMNTEAFF	TGCGCCAGCAGCCAATCGGGGGGAACAGGACTCATGAACACTGAAGCTTTCTTT
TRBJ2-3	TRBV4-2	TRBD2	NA	CASSQERAGLAGADTQYF	TGTGCCAGCAGCCAAGAGAGAGCGGGACTAGCGGGAGCGGATACGCAGTATTTT
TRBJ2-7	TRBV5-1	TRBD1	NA	CASRPGQGSYEQYF	TGCGCCAGCAGACCGGGACAGGGATCCTACGAGCAGTACTTC
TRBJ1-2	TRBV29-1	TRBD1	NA	CSVVGQGARGYTF	TGCAGCGTTGTAGGACAGGGGGCAAGAGGCTACACCTTC
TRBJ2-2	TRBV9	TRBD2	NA	CASSVGLAGGANTGELFF	TGTGCCAGCAGCGTGGGGCTAGCGGGGGGGGCGAACACCGGGGAGCTGTTTTTT
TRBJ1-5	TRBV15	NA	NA	CATSMRDGGLQPQHF	TGTGCCACCAGCATGCGGGACGGTGGCTTGCAGCCCCAGCATTTT
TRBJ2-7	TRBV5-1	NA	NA	CASSFSPSVDEQYF	TGCGCCAGCAGCTTTTCCCCCTCCGTCGACGAGCAGTACTTC
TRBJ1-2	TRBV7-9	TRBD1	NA	CASLGQGIDGYTF	TGTGCCAGCCTGGGACAGGGAATAGATGGCTACACCTTC
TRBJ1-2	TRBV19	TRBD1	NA	CASNRQGRIGYTF	TGTGCCAGTAATCGACAGGGGCGAATTGGCTACACCTTC
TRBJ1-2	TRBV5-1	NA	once	CASQDSMVSGYTF	TGCGCCAGCCAGGACAGTATGGTGTCTGGCTACACCTTC
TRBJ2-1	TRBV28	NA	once	CASSLPGRNEQFF	TGTGCCAGCAGTTTACCCGGGAGAAATGAGCAGTTCTTC
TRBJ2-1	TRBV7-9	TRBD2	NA	CASSARLAGVSNEQFF	TGTGCCAGCAGCGCCCGTCTAGCGGGAGTCTCCAATGAGCAGTTCTTC
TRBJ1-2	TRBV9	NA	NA	CASSVTGKHGYTF	TGTGCCAGCAGCGTTACAGGGAAGCATGGCTACACCTTC
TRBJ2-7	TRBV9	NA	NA	CASSGRQGLYEQYF	TGTGCCAGCAGCGGCCGACAGGGACTCTACGAGCAGTACTTC
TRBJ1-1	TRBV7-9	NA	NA	CASSPTTGVNTEAFF	TGTGCCAGCAGCCCCACCACGGGGGTGAACACTGAAGCTTTCTTT
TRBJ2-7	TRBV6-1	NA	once	CASSPVGSSYEQYF	TGTGCCAGCAGTCCCGTTGGCAGCTCCTACGAGCAGTACTTC
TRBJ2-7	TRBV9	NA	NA	CASSAQGLPYEQYF	TGTGCCAGCAGCGCCCAGGGGTTACCCTACGAGCAGTACTTC
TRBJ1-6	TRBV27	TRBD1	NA	CASSSSTGPNSPLHF	TGTGCCAGCAGTTCCTCGACAGGGCCAAATTCACCCCTCCACTTT